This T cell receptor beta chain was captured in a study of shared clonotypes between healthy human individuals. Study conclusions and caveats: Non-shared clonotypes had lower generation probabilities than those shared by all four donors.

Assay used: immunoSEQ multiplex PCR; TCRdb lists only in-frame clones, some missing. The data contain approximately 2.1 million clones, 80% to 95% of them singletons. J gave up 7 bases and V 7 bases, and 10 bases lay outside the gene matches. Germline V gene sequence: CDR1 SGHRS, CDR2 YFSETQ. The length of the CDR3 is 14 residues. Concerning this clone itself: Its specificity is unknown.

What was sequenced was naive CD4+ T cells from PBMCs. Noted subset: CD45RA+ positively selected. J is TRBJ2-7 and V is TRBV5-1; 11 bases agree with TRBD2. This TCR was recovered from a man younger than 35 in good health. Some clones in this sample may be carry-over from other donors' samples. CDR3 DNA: TGCGCCAGCCGAGCCTTAGCGGGAGGGGGGGAGCAGTACTTC. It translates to CASRALAGGGEQYF.